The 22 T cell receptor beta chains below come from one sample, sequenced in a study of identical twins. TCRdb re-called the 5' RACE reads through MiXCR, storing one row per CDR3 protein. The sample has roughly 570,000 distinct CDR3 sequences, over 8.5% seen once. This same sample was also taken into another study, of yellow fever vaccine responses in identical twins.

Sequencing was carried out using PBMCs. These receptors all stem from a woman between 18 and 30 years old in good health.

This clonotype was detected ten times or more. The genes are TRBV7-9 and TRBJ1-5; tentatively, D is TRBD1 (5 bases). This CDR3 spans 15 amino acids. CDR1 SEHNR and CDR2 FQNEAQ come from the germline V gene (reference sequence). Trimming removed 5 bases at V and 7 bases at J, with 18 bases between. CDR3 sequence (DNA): TGTGCCAGCAGCCTCGGGACTGCCGAGCCACAGCCCCAGCATTTT. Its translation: CASSLGTAEPQPQHF.

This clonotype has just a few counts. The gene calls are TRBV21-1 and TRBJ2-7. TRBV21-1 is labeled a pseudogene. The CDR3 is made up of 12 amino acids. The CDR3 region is CASSKGVYEQYF. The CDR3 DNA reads TGTGCCAGCAGCAAAGGTGTCTACGAGCAGTACTTC.

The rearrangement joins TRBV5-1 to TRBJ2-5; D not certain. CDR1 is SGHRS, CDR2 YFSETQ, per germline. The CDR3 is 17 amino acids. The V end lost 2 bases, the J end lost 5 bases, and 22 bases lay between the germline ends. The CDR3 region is CASSLSDHQTASETQYF. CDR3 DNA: TGCGCCAGCAGCTTAAGTGATCATCAGACCGCCTCGGAGACCCAGTACTTC.

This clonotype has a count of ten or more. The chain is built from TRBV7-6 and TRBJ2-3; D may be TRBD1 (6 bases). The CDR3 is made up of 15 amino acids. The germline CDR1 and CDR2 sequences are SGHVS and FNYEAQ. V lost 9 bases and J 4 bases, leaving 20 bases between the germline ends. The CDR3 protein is CASQGYPGSADTQYF. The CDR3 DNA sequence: TGTGCCAGTCAGGGGTACCCGGGGAGTGCAGATACGCAGTATTTT.

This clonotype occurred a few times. CDR3 DNA: TGTGCCACCAGTGACCCTACCAGGGGAAGCTCCTACAATGAGCAGTTCTTC. Translated, it gives CATSDPTRGSSYNEQFF. The chain employs TRBV24-1 and TRBJ2-1, with a weak D call TRBD1 (6 bases). The germline V and J ends were trimmed by 4 bases and 0 bases, with 15 bases remaining between them. This CDR3 spans 17 amino acids. Germline loops: CDR1 KGHDR, CDR2 SFDVKD.

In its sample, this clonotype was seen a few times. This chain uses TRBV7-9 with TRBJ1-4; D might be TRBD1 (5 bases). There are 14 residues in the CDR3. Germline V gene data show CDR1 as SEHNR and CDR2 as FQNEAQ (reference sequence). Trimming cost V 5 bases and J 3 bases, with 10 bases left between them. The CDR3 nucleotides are TGTGCCAGCAGCCTCAGGGCTGCTAATGAAAAACTGTTTTTT. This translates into CASSLRAANEKLFF.

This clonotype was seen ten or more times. The CDR3 spells CASSQEYGGSYEQYF. CDR3 coding DNA: TGTGCCAGCAGCCAAGAGTACGGGGGCTCCTACGAGCAGTACTTC. The rearrangement uses TRBV3-1 and TRBJ2-7, with D possibly matching TRBD2 (6 bases). Trimming took 0 bases from V and 0 from J, leaving 9 bases between them. The germline V gene encodes CDR1 LGHDT and CDR2 YNNKEL (reference sequence). CDR3 length: 15 residues.

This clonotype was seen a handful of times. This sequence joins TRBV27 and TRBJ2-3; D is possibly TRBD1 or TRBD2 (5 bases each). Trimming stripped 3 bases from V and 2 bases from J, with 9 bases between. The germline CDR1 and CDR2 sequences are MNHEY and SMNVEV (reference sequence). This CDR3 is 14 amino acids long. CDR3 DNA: TGTGCCAGCAGTTTTTGGGGGATCACAGATACGCAGTATTTT. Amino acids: CASSFWGITDTQYF.

CDR3 sequence: CASSSPTSGRQLYNEQFF. The CDR3 DNA sequence: TGTGCCAGCAGCTCCCCGACTAGCGGGAGGCAATTATACAATGAGCAGTTCTTC. The chain couples TRBV11-2 to TRBJ2-1; 13 bases are a match to TRBD2. Trimming removed 4 bases from V and 4 bases from J; junction bases left unmatched: 10. The CDR3 spans 18 residues. CDR1 and CDR2 from the germline V gene are SGHAT and FQNNGV.

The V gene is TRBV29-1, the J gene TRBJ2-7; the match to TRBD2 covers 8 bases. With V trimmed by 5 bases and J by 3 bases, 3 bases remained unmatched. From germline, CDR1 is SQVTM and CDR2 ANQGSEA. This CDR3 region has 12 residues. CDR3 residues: CSVKLADYEQYF. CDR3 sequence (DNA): TGCAGCGTTAAACTAGCGGACTACGAGCAGTACTTC.

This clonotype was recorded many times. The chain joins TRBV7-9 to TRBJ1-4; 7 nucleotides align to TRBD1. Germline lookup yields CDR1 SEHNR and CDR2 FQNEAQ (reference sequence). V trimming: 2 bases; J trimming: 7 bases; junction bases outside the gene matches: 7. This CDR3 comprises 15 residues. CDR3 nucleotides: TGTGCCAGCAGCTTATCGACAGGGTCTTTTGAAAAACTGTTTTTT. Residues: CASSLSTGSFEKLFF. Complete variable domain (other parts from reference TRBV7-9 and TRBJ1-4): DTGVSQNPRHKITKRGQNVTFRCDPISEHNRLYWYRQTLGQGPEFLTYFQNEAQLEKSRLLSDRFSAERPKGSFSTLEIQRTEQGDSAMYLCASSLSTGSFEKLFFGSGTQLSVL.

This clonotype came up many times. The CDR3: CASSYQVSARYGYTF. The CDR3 coding sequence is TGTGCCAGCAGTTACCAAGTCAGCGCACGCTATGGCTACACCTTC. The V gene is TRBV27, the J gene TRBJ1-2; D gene ambiguous. Trimming cost V 4 bases and J 4 bases, with 16 bases left between them. Looked up from germline, CDR1 is MNHEY and CDR2 is SMNVEV (reference sequence). The length of the CDR3 is 15 residues.

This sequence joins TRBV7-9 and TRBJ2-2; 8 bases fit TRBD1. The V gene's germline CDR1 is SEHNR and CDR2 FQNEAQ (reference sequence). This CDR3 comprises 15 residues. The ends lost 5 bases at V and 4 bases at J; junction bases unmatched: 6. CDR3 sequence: CASSPHTGGTGELFF. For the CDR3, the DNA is TGTGCCAGCAGCCCCCACACAGGGGGCACCGGGGAGCTGTTTTTT.

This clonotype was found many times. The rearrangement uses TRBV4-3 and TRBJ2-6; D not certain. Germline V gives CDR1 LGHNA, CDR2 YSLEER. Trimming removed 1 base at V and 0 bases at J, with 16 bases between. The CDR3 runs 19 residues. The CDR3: CASSQGLVSSLSGANVLTF. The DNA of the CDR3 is TGCGCCAGCAGCCAAGGTCTCGTCTCCTCCCTCTCTGGGGCCAACGTCCTGACTTTC.

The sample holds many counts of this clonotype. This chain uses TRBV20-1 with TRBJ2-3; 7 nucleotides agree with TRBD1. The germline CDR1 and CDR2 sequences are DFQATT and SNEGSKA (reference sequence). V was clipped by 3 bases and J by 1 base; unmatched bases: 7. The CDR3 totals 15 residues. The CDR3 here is CSARVTGARTDTQYF. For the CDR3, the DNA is TGCAGTGCTAGGGTTACAGGGGCCCGCACAGATACGCAGTATTTT.

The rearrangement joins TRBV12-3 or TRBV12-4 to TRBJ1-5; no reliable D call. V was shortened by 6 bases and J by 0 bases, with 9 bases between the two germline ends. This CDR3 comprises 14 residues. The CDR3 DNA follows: TGTGCCAGCAGCGGAGACGCTAGCAATCAGCCCCAGCATTTT. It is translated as CASSGDASNQPQHF.

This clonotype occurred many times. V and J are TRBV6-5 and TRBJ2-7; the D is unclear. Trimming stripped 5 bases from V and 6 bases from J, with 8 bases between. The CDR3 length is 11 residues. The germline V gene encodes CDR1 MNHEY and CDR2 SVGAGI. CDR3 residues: CASSNVGEQYF. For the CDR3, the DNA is TGTGCCAGCAGTAACGTTGGCGAGCAGTACTTC.

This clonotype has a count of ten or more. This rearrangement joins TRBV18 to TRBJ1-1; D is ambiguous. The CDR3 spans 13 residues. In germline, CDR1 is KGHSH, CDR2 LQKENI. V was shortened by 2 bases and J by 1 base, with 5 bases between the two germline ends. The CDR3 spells CASSPLSNTEAFF. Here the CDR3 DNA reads TGTGCCAGCTCACCATTGTCGAACACTGAAGCTTTCTTT.

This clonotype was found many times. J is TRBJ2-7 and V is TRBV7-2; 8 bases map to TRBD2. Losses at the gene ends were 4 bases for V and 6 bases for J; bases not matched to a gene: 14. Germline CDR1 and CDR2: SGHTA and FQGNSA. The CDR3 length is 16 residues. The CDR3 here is CASSSYRAGGWGEQYF. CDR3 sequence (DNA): TGTGCCAGCAGCTCCTATAGGGCGGGAGGTTGGGGCGAGCAGTACTTC.

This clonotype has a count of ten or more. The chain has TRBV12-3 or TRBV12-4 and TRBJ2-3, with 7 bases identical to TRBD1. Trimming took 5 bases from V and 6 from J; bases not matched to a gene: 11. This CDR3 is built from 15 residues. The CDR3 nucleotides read TGTGCCAGCAGTGACTGGACAGGTGAAAGGGATACGCAGTATTTT. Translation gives CASSDWTGERDTQYF.

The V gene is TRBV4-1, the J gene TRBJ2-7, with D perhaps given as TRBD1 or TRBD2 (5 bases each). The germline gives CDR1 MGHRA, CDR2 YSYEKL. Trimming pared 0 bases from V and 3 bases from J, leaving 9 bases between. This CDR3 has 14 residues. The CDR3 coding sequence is TGCGCCAGCAGCCAAGACAGGGAGTTCTACGAGCAGTACTTC. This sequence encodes CASSQDREFYEQYF.

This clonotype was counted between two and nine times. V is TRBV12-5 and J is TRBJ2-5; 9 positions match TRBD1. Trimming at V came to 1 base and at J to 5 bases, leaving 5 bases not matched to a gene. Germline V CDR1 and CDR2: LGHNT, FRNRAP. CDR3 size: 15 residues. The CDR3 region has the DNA TGTGCTAGTGGTTTGGCGGACAGGGGTATGGAGACCCAGTACTTC. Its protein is CASGLADRGMETQYF.